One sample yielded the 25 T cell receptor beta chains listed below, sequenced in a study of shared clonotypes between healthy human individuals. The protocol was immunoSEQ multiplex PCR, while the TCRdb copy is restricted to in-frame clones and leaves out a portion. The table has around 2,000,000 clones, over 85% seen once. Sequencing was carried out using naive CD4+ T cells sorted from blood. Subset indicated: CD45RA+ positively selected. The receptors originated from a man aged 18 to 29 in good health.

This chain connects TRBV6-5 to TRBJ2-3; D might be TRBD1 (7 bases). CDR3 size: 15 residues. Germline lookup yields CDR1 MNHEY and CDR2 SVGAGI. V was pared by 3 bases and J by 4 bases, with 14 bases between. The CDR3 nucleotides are TGTGCCAGCAGTTATCAACCCAGGGGGGCAGATACGCAGTATTTT. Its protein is CASSYQPRGADTQYF.

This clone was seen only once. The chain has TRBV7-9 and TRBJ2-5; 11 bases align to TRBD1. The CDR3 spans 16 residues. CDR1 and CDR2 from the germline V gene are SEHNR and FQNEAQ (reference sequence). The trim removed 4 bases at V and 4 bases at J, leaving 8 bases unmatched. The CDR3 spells CASSSLRDRGRETQYF. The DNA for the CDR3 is TGTGCCAGCAGCTCCCTCCGGGACAGGGGGAGAGAGACCCAGTACTTC.

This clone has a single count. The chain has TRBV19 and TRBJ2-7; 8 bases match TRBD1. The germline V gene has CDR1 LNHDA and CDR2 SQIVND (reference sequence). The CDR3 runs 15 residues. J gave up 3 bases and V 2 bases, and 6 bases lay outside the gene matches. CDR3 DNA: TGTGCCAGTAGTATATCAGGGACAGGCGACTACGAGCAGTACTTC. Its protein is CASSISGTGDYEQYF. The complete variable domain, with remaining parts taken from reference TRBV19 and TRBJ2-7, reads DGGITQSPKYLFRKEGQNVTLSCEQNLNHDAMYWYRQDPGQGLRLIYYSQIVNDFQKGDIAEGYSVSREKKESFPLTVTSAQKNPTAFYLCASSISGTGDYEQYFGPGTRLTVT.

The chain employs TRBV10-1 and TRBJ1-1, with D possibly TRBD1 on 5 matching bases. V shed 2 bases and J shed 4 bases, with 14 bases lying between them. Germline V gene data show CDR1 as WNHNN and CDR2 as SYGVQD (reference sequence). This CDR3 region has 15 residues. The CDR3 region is CASSEPLAGSTEAFF. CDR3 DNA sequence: TGCGCCAGCAGTGAGCCCTTGGCAGGGAGCACTGAAGCTTTCTTT.

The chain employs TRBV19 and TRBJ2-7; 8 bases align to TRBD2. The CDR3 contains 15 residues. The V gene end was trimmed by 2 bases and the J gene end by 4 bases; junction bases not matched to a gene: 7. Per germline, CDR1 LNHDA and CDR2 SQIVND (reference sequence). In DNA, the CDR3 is TGTGCCAGTAGTATATCGAAGCGGGGGATGTACGAGCAGTACTTC. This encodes CASSISKRGMYEQYF. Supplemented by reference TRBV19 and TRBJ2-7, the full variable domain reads DGGITQSPKYLFRKEGQNVTLSCEQNLNHDAMYWYRQDPGQGLRLIYYSQIVNDFQKGDIAEGYSVSREKKESFPLTVTSAQKNPTAFYLCASSISKRGMYEQYFGPGTRLTVT.

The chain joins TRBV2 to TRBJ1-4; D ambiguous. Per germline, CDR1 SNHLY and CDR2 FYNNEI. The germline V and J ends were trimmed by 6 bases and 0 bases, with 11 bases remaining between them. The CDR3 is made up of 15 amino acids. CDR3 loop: CASRKEKTTNEKLFF. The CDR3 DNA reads TGTGCCAGCAGGAAGGAGAAGACAACTAATGAAAAACTGTTTTTT.

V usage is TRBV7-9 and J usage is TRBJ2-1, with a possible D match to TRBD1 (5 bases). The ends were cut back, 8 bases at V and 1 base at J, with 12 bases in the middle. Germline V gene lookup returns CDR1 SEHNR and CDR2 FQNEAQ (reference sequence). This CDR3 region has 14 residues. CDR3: CASSPQESYNEQFF. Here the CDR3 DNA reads TGTGCCAGCTCTCCACAGGAGTCCTACAATGAGCAGTTCTTC.

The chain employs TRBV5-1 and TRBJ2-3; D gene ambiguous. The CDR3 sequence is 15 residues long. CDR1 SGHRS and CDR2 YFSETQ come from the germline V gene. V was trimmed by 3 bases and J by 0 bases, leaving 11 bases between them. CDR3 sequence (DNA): TGCGCCAGCAGCTCCCCGGCCCAGAGCACAGATACGCAGTATTTT. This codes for CASSSPAQSTDTQYF.

The CDR3 loop reads CAIRGGEGPAYEQYF. The CDR3 DNA reads TGTGCCATCAGGGGGGGTGAGGGCCCCGCCTACGAGCAGTACTTC. The chain has TRBV10-3 and TRBJ2-7; TRBD2 might be the D (6 bases). Trimming shortened V by 6 bases and J by 2 bases, and 17 bases separated the two germline ends. CDR1 is ENHRY, CDR2 SYGVKD, per germline. The CDR3 has 15 amino acids.

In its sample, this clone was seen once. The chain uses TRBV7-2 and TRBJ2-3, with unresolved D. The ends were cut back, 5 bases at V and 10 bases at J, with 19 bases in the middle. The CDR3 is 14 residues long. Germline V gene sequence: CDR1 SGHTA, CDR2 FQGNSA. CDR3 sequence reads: CASSPAGSTTPQYF. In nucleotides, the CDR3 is TGTGCCAGCAGCCCCGCCGGGTCGACAACCCCGCAGTATTTT. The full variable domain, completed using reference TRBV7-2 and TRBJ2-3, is GAGVSQSPSNKVTEKGKDVELRCDPISGHTALYWYRQSLGQGLEFLIYFQGNSAPDKSGLPSDRFSAERTGGSVSTLTIQRTQQEDSAVYLCASSPAGSTTPQYFGPGTRLTVL.

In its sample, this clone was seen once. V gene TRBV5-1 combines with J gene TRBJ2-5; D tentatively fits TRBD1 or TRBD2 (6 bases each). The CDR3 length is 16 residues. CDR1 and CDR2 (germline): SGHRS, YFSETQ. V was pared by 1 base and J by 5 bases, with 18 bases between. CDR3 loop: CASSLPPGALSETQYF. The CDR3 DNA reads TGCGCCAGCAGCTTGCCCCCGGGGGCCCTTTCGGAGACCCAGTACTTC.

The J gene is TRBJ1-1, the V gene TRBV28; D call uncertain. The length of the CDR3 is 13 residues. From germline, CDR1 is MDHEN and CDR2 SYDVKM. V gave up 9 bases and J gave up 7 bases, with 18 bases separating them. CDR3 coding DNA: TGTGCCAGTACCCCTAGGACCGCCCTTGAAGCTTTCTTT. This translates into CASTPRTALEAFF.

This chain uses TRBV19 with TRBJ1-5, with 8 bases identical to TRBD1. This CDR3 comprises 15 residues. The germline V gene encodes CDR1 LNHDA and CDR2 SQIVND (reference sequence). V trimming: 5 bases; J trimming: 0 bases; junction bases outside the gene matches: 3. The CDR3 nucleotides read TGTGCCAGTAGTGTTGGACAGGGTAGCAATCAGCCCCAGCATTTT. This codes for CASSVGQGSNQPQHF. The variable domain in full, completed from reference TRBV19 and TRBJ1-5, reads DGGITQSPKYLFRKEGQNVTLSCEQNLNHDAMYWYRQDPGQGLRLIYYSQIVNDFQKGDIAEGYSVSREKKESFPLTVTSAQKNPTAFYLCASSVGQGSNQPQHFGDGTRLSIL.

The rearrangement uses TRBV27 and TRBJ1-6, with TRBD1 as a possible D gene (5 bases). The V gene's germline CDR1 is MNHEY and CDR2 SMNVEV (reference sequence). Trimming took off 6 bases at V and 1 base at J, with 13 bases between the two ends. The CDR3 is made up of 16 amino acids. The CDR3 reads CASRGGTWSYNSPLHF. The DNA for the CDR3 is TGTGCCAGCAGGGGGGGTACGTGGTCCTATAATTCACCCCTCCACTTT.

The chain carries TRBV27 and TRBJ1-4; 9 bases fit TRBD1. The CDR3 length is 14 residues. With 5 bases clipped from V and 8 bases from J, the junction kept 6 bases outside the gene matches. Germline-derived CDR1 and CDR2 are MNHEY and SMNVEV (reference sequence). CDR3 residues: CASSPGQGREKLFF. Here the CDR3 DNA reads TGTGCCAGCAGTCCGGGACAGGGTAGGGAAAAACTGTTTTTT.

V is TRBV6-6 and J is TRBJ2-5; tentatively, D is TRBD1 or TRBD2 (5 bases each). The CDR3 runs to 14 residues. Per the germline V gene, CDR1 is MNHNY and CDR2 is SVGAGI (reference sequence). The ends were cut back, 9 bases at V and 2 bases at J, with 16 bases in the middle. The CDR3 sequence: CASTTGALQETQYF. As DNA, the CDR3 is TGTGCCAGTACGACCGGGGCCTTGCAAGAGACCCAGTACTTC.

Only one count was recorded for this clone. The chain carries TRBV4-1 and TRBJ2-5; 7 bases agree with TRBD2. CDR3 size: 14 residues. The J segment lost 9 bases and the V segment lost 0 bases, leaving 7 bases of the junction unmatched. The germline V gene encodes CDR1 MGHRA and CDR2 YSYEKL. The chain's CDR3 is CASSQDRGLRAQYF. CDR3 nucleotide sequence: TGCGCCAGCAGCCAAGATCGGGGACTACGGGCCCAGTACTTC.

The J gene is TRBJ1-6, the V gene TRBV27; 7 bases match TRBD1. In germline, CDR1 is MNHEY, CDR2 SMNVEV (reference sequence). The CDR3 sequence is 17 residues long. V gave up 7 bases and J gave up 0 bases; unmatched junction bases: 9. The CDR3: CASTQSQGSSYNSPLHF. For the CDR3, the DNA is TGTGCCAGCACCCAATCACAGGGGAGCTCCTATAATTCACCCCTCCACTTT.

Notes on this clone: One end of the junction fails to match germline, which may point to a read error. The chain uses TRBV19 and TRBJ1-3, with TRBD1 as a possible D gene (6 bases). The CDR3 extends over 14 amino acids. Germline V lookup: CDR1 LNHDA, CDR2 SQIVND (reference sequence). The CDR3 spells CASSTGSSGNTIYF. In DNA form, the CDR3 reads TGTGCCAGCAGTACAGGGAGCTCTGGAAACACCATATATTTT.

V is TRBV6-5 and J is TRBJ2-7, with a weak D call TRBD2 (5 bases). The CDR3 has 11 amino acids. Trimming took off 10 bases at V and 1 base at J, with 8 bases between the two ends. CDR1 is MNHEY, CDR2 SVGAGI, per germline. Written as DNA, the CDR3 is TGTGCCACACGAGGGTCCTACGAGCAGTACTTC. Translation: CATRGSYEQYF.

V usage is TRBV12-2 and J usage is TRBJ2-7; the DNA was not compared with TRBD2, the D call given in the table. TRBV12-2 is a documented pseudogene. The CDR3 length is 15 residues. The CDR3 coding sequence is TGTGCAAGTCGCTTACGGGCGGGGCCCCCCTACGAGCAGTACTTC. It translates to CASRLRAGPPYEQYF.

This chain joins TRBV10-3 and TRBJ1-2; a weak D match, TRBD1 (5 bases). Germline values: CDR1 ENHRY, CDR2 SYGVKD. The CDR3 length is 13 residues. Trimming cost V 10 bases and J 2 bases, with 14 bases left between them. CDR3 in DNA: TGTGCCACTCGGGGCGGCACCAACTATGGCTACACCTTC. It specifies CATRGGTNYGYTF.

CDR3 DNA: TGTGCCAGCAGGGACGACAGGGGGTTCACCGGGGAGCTGTTTTTT. It is translated as CASRDDRGFTGELFF. The V gene is TRBV2, the J gene TRBJ2-2; 9 nucleotides align to TRBD1. This CDR3 spans 15 amino acids. Per germline, CDR1 SNHLY and CDR2 FYNNEI. J lost 4 bases, V lost 6 bases, and 6 bases had no gene match.

CDR3 nucleotide sequence: TGTGCCAGTACCTTGAGCGGGGCCAATGAGCAGTTCTTC. Its translation is CASTLSGANEQFF. The chain links TRBV19 to TRBJ2-1; 7 nucleotides line up with TRBD2. This CDR3 has 13 residues. Germline V gene lookup returns CDR1 LNHDA and CDR2 SQIVND (reference sequence). V shed 7 bases and J 6 bases; nucleotides not matched to a gene: 6.

CDR3 nucleotides: TGTGCCAGCAGGCCCGTTCAGGGACTACCCTACGAGCAGTACTTC. This translates into CASRPVQGLPYEQYF. This chain links TRBV11-2 with TRBJ2-7; the match to TRBD2 covers 7 bases. This CDR3 has 15 amino acids. CDR1 SGHAT and CDR2 FQNNGV come from the germline V gene. The V segment lost 6 bases and the J segment 2 bases; nucleotides outside the gene matches: 10.